Shown below are 18 T cell receptor beta chains from a single sample sequenced in a study of regulatory T cells in long-lasting Graves disease. Time point given: newly diagnosed GD, antithyroid drugs for less than 3 months. The TCR library was prepared using RNA isolated from PBMCs. Arm-PCR with iRepertoire HTBI primers amplified the CDR3 regions for these TCR beta libraries. TCRdb used MiXCR to reprocess the multiplex PCR reads, holding one entry per CDR3 protein. Among roughly 320,000 distinct CDR3 sequences listed, over 15% were seen once. The same data also went into a second study, on T cells in Graves' hyperthyroidism and ophthalmopathy.

Sequenced here: peripheral blood mononuclear cells (PBMCs), sampled at new diagnosis, from a patient treated with antithyroid drugs. The source is a man in his forties with Graves disease.

This clonotype was recorded at least ten times. The CDR3 coding sequence is TGTGCCAGCAGCCTAACAGGGGCCACCTACAATGAGCAGTTCTTC. Protein sequence: CASSLTGATYNEQFF. The chain is built from TRBV7-9 and TRBJ2-1; the match to TRBD1 covers 7 bases. V trimming: 5 bases; J trimming: 2 bases; junction bases outside the gene matches: 6. Germline CDR1 and CDR2: SEHNR and FQNEAQ (reference sequence). The CDR3 extends over 15 amino acids.

This clonotype was observed a few times. It may be a read error: a sequence one base away is much more abundant. The chain uses TRBV20-1 and TRBJ1-4, with 7 bases matching TRBD1. CDR3 length equals 15 residues. Germline CDR1 is DFQATT and CDR2 is SNEGSKA (reference sequence). J gave up 6 bases and V 1 base, and 8 bases lay outside the gene matches. CDR3 region: CSARGSGTVDEKLFF. DNA for the CDR3: TGCAGTGCTAGAGGTTCCGGGACAGTTGATGAAAAACTGTTTTTT.

This clonotype was found many times. This chain joins TRBV20-1 and TRBJ2-5, with 14 bases fitting TRBD2. Trimming cost V 2 bases and J 5 bases; bases outside gene matches: 4. The germline V gene has CDR1 DFQATT and CDR2 SNEGSKA (reference sequence). This CDR3 has 15 amino acids. CDR3 in amino acids: CSARPGLAGGETQYF. CDR3 DNA sequence: TGCAGTGCTAGACCTGGACTAGCGGGGGGCGAGACCCAGTACTTC.

There are many counts of this clonotype. The chain joins TRBV2 to TRBJ2-4; D is undetermined. Trimming shortened V by 6 bases and J by 3 bases, and 9 bases separated the two germline ends. The CDR3 has 13 residues. Looked up from germline, CDR1 is SNHLY and CDR2 is FYNNEI. CDR3 sequence: CASSWENKNIQYF. For the CDR3, the DNA is TGTGCCAGCAGCTGGGAAAACAAAAACATTCAGTACTTC.

Ten or more counts support this clonotype. The CDR3 DNA is TGTGCCAGTCAAGACCCGGGGACGAGACCCCTCCACTTT. Its translation is CASQDPGTRPLHF. V and J are TRBV28 and TRBJ1-6; tentative D call: TRBD1 (5 bases). V lost 9 bases and J 12 bases, leaving 18 bases between the germline ends. The CDR3 spans 13 residues. The germline V gene encodes CDR1 MDHEN and CDR2 SYDVKM.

The table lists this clonotype with a few counts. A much larger clone differs from this one at a single base, so this may be a read error. The chain uses TRBV12-3 or TRBV12-4 and TRBJ2-1; 9 bases agree with TRBD2. The J segment lost 1 base and the V segment lost 8 bases, leaving 6 bases of the junction unmatched. The CDR3 length is 15 residues. The CDR3 region is CASSRRGGSYNEQFF. For the CDR3, the DNA is TGTGCCAGCTCCCGGCGGGGGGGATCCTACAATGAGCAGTTCTTC.

This clonotype was recorded at least ten times. This sequence joins TRBV12-3 or TRBV12-4 and TRBJ2-7; 14 bases fit TRBD2. V shed 6 bases and J 3 bases; nucleotides not matched to a gene: 7. CDR3 length: 16 amino acids. This CDR3 reads CASSETSGGAFYEQYF. The CDR3 DNA is TGTGCCAGCAGCGAGACTAGCGGGGGGGCCTTCTACGAGCAGTACTTC.

This clonotype has ten or more counts. The genes are TRBV20-1 and TRBJ2-2; D gene uncertain. V lost 7 bases to trimming and J lost 0 bases, with 9 bases between them. This CDR3 contains 13 residues. Germline lookup yields CDR1 DFQATT and CDR2 SNEGSKA (reference sequence). The CDR3 loop reads CSVYWPNTGELFF. In nucleotides, the CDR3 is TGCAGTGTTTACTGGCCGAACACCGGGGAGCTGTTTTTT.

The chain recombines TRBV7-8 with TRBJ2-6, with 10 bases identical to TRBD1. V trimming: 1 base; J trimming: 1 base; junction bases outside the gene matches: 7. The CDR3 contains 19 residues. Germline-derived CDR1 and CDR2 are SGHVS and FQNEAQ. The CDR3: CASSLVWRDRGSGANVLTF. The CDR3 DNA follows: TGTGCCAGCAGCTTAGTTTGGCGGGACAGGGGTTCTGGGGCCAACGTCCTGACTTTC.

The V call is TRBV6-2 or TRBV6-3, the J call TRBJ2-3, with D maybe TRBD1 (5 bases). Trimming stripped 7 bases from V and 1 base from J, with 15 bases between. The CDR3 has 15 amino acids. CDR1 and CDR2 from the germline V gene are MNHEY and SVGEGT. CDR3 sequence: CASKGSLLRTDTQYF. CDR3 bases: TGTGCCAGCAAGGGGTCCCTCCTACGCACAGATACGCAGTATTTT.

The CDR3 DNA sequence: TGTGCCAGCAGCTCCTTAGGGGGCCTGGGCACCGGGGAGCTGTTTTTT. It specifies CASSSLGGLGTGELFF. The gene calls are TRBV7-3 and TRBJ2-2, with 7 bases matching TRBD1. The trim removed 4 bases at V and 4 bases at J, leaving 9 bases unmatched. The germline V gene encodes CDR1 SGHTA and CDR2 FQGTGA. The CDR3 contains 16 residues.

This clonotype was detected a few times. The chain links TRBV9 to TRBJ2-5; D not certain. Germline CDR1 reads SGDLS; CDR2 reads YYNGEE. The V end was cut by 0 bases, the J end by 3 bases, with 6 bases between. CDR3 size: 13 residues. This CDR3 is CASSVGVEETQYF. DNA of the CDR3: TGTGCCAGCAGCGTAGGAGTAGAAGAGACCCAGTACTTC.

In its sample, this clonotype was seen many times. The chain employs TRBV3-1 and TRBJ1-2; D perhaps matches TRBD1 (5 bases). The length of the CDR3 is 14 residues. V was trimmed by 3 bases and J by 4 bases, leaving 12 bases between them. The germline V gene encodes CDR1 LGHDT and CDR2 YNNKEL (reference sequence). The DNA for the CDR3 is TGTGCCAGCAGCCAGGGGCAGTCTGTCTATGGCTACACCTTC. Translating gives CASSQGQSVYGYTF. The whole variable domain, filled in from reference TRBV3-1 and TRBJ1-2, reads DTAVSQTPKYLVTQMGNDKSIKCEQNLGHDTMYWYKQDSKKFLKIMFSYNNKELIINETVPNRFSPKSPDKAHLNLHINSLELGDSAVYFCASSQGQSVYGYTFGSGTRLTVV.

This clonotype was seen repeatedly, ten times or more. V usage is TRBV6-1 and J usage is TRBJ2-1; weak D call: TRBD1 (5 bases). Trimming took 6 bases from V and 6 from J, leaving 9 bases between them. The CDR3 totals 12 residues. CDR1 and CDR2 (germline): MNHNS, SASEGT. The CDR3 spells CASRGLSNEQFF. The CDR3 nucleotides read TGTGCCAGCAGGGGGCTTAGCAATGAGCAGTTCTTC.

V is TRBV19 and J is TRBJ2-6, with 9 bases lining up with TRBD2. Germline CDR1 LNHDA, CDR2 SQIVND (reference sequence). There are 22 residues in the CDR3. Germline trimming cut 0 bases from V and 4 bases from J; bases unmatched to any gene: 19. The CDR3 loop is CASSIDWFRSRRGGHGANVLTF. As DNA, the CDR3 is TGTGCCAGTAGTATAGACTGGTTCCGATCTCGGCGGGGGGGCCACGGGGCCAACGTCCTGACTTTC.

The V call is TRBV24-1, the J call TRBJ1-5; D might be TRBD1 (5 bases). The V and J ends lost 9 bases and 0 bases respectively, with 14 bases between them. The CDR3 extends over 15 amino acids. Germline loops: CDR1 KGHDR, CDR2 SFDVKD. Written as DNA, the CDR3 is TGTGCCACCGCCCCAGGGAGCAATAGCAATCAGCCCCAGCATTTT. Its protein product is CATAPGSNSNQPQHF.

This clonotype was recorded at least ten times. This chain uses TRBV28 with TRBJ2-7; D remains ambiguous. Trimming pared 5 bases from V and 3 bases from J, leaving 17 bases between. Per germline, CDR1 MDHEN and CDR2 SYDVKM. The CDR3 sequence is 15 residues long. The CDR3 loop is CASSPPTHNSYEQYF. The CDR3 DNA is TGTGCCAGCAGTCCTCCGACACACAACAGCTACGAGCAGTACTTC.

This clonotype was observed many times. V gene TRBV20-1 combines with J gene TRBJ2-3, with D perhaps being TRBD1 or TRBD2 (5 bases each). Germline CDR1 is DFQATT and CDR2 is SNEGSKA (reference sequence). The CDR3 is 13 amino acids. V was trimmed by 3 bases and J by 3 bases, leaving 10 bases between them. CDR3 sequence reads: CSASGGWTDTQYF. The DNA of the CDR3 is TGCAGTGCTAGTGGGGGATGGACAGATACGCAGTATTTT.